These T cell receptor beta chains were read from a single sample in a study of response to subunit inactivated influenza vaccine. TCRdb processed the RT-PCR reads anew with MiXCR; each CDR3 protein has one entry. The sample comprises about 240,000 distinct CDR3 sequences, 9.5% to 15% of which are singletons, and 7.8% rests with the top ten. Sequencing used non-naive T cells sorted from PBMCs, obtained less than 15 days before vaccination. Receptor source: a man aged 50 to 59 who received an inactivated influenza vaccine. The CDR3 runs from the conserved cysteine through the conserved F or W. Each record gives: D gene, clone size, V gene, J gene, CDR3 protein, CDR3 DNA. The D gene is left open where the match is weak. Clone size is given for some rows only: seen once, a few or many times, or a class if the clone is expanded.

d_call: -; clone_size: few; v_call: TRBV7-2; j_call: TRBJ2-3; cdr3_aa: CASSLAGMGDTQYF; cdr3_nt: TGTGCCAGCAGCTTGGCGGGTATGGGGGATACGCAGTATTTT
d_call: TRBD1; clone_size: -; v_call: TRBV6-2/TRBV6-3; j_call: TRBJ1-4; cdr3_aa: CASRRNRGEKLFF; cdr3_nt: TGTGCCAGCAGACGAAACAGGGGCGAAAAACTGTTTTTT
d_call: -; clone_size: -; v_call: TRBV5-1; j_call: TRBJ2-1; cdr3_aa: CASSQTAGRTGGNEQFF; cdr3_nt: TGCGCCAGCAGCCAAACGGCCGGGAGAACTGGGGGCAATGAGCAGTTCTTC
d_call: TRBD1; clone_size: -; v_call: TRBV10-3; j_call: TRBJ2-2; cdr3_aa: CAIRGQGRTGELFF; cdr3_nt: TGTGCCATCAGAGGACAGGGAAGGACCGGGGAGCTGTTTTTT
d_call: TRBD1; clone_size: -; v_call: TRBV6-2/TRBV6-3; j_call: TRBJ2-7; cdr3_aa: CASRRQGQVYEQYF; cdr3_nt: TGTGCCAGCAGAAGACAGGGGCAAGTCTACGAGCAGTACTTC
d_call: TRBD2; clone_size: few; v_call: TRBV28; j_call: TRBJ2-7; cdr3_aa: CASRPTSGRFDEQYF; cdr3_nt: TGTGCCAGCAGGCCTACTAGCGGGAGGTTCGACGAGCAGTACTTC
d_call: -; clone_size: few; v_call: TRBV5-6; j_call: TRBJ2-6; cdr3_aa: CASTPPSGANVLTF; cdr3_nt: TGTGCCTCGACGCCCCCCTCTGGGGCCAACGTCCTGACTTTC
d_call: -; clone_size: -; v_call: TRBV2; j_call: TRBJ1-2; cdr3_aa: CASSADPSYGYTF; cdr3_nt: TGTGCCAGCAGTGCGGACCCTTCCTATGGCTACACCTTC
d_call: -; clone_size: -; v_call: TRBV15; j_call: TRBJ2-5; cdr3_aa: CATSRSGTVQETQYF; cdr3_nt: TGTGCCACCAGCAGGTCCGGGACTGTTCAAGAGACCCAGTACTTC
d_call: TRBD2; clone_size: few; v_call: TRBV20-1; j_call: TRBJ2-3; cdr3_aa: CSERRGASDTQYF; cdr3_nt: TGCAGCGAAAGGCGGGGGGCATCAGATACGCAGTATTTT
d_call: -; clone_size: few; v_call: TRBV9; j_call: TRBJ1-4; cdr3_aa: CASSTYTSGKGSEKLFF; cdr3_nt: TGTGCCAGCAGCACATACACCTCAGGGAAAGGGAGTGAAAAACTGTTTTTT
d_call: TRBD1; clone_size: -; v_call: TRBV3-1; j_call: TRBJ2-6; cdr3_aa: CASSQRRTGPTGANVLTF; cdr3_nt: TGTGCCAGCAGCCAACGCAGGACAGGTCCCACTGGGGCCAACGTCCTGACTTTC
d_call: -; clone_size: few; v_call: TRBV7-8; j_call: TRBJ1-2; cdr3_aa: CASSLTGSNYGYTF; cdr3_nt: TGTGCCAGCAGCTTAACAGGAAGTAACTATGGCTACACCTTC
d_call: -; clone_size: -; v_call: TRBV27; j_call: TRBJ2-2; cdr3_aa: CASRWGRGARNGELFF; cdr3_nt: TGTGCCAGCCGATGGGGTAGGGGGGCGCGGAACGGGGAGCTGTTTTTT
d_call: TRBD1; clone_size: -; v_call: TRBV28; j_call: TRBJ2-7; cdr3_aa: CASSTMRQGLRYEQYF; cdr3_nt: TGTGCCAGCAGCACAATGAGACAGGGGCTGCGCTACGAGCAGTACTTC
d_call: -; clone_size: once; v_call: TRBV19; j_call: TRBJ2-2; cdr3_aa: CASKYSPNTGELFF; cdr3_nt: TGTGCCAGTAAATACAGCCCGAACACCGGGGAGCTGTTTTTT
d_call: TRBD2; clone_size: -; v_call: TRBV29-1; j_call: TRBJ2-5; cdr3_aa: CSVLAGGETQYF; cdr3_nt: TGCAGCGTTCTAGCGGGAGGGGAGACCCAGTACTTC
d_call: -; clone_size: few; v_call: TRBV5-1; j_call: TRBJ2-1; cdr3_aa: CASSHEPLNAYNEQFF; cdr3_nt: TGCGCCAGCAGCCATGAGCCACTCAATGCTTACAATGAGCAGTTCTTC
d_call: TRBD2; clone_size: few; v_call: TRBV7-8; j_call: TRBJ2-7; cdr3_aa: CASSSGRLAGAYEQYF; cdr3_nt: TGTGCCAGCAGCTCCGGCCGACTAGCGGGGGCCTACGAGCAGTACTTC
d_call: -; clone_size: -; v_call: TRBV12-3/TRBV12-4; j_call: TRBJ1-2; cdr3_aa: CASDGGYGYTF; cdr3_nt: TGTGCCAGCGACGGCGGCTATGGCTACACCTTC
d_call: TRBD2; clone_size: few; v_call: TRBV29-1; j_call: TRBJ2-7; cdr3_aa: CSVGLAGVFEQYF; cdr3_nt: TGCAGCGTTGGGCTAGCGGGAGTGTTTGAGCAGTACTTC
d_call: -; clone_size: -; v_call: TRBV6-2/TRBV6-3; j_call: TRBJ1-1; cdr3_aa: CASSYEGRKAFF; cdr3_nt: TGTGCCAGCAGTTACGAAGGGCGGAAAGCTTTCTTT
d_call: -; clone_size: -; v_call: TRBV20-1; j_call: TRBJ2-6; cdr3_aa: CSAPPGAGANVLTF; cdr3_nt: TGCAGTGCTCCCCCGGGAGCTGGGGCCAACGTCCTGACTTTC
d_call: -; clone_size: -; v_call: TRBV7-7; j_call: TRBJ2-5; cdr3_aa: CASSLGNPQETQYF; cdr3_nt: TGTGCCAGCAGCTTAGGAAACCCCCAAGAGACCCAGTACTTC
d_call: -; clone_size: many; v_call: TRBV2; j_call: TRBJ2-7; cdr3_aa: CASNAAFLYEQYF; cdr3_nt: TGTGCCAGCAATGCCGCGTTCCTCTACGAGCAGTACTTC
d_call: TRBD1; clone_size: few; v_call: TRBV6-2/TRBV6-3; j_call: TRBJ1-1; cdr3_aa: CASSSITGVTEAFF; cdr3_nt: TGTGCCAGCAGTTCGATAACAGGGGTGACTGAAGCTTTCTTT
d_call: -; clone_size: -; v_call: TRBV30; j_call: TRBJ2-2; cdr3_aa: CAWSVRTLERNGELFF; cdr3_nt: TGTGCCTGGAGTGTTCGGACTCTTGAACGGAACGGGGAGCTGTTTTTT
d_call: TRBD2; clone_size: few; v_call: TRBV6-1; j_call: TRBJ2-1; cdr3_aa: CASSATGTSVYNEQFF; cdr3_nt: TGTGCCAGCAGTGCCACCGGGACTAGCGTATACAATGAGCAGTTCTTC
d_call: TRBD1; clone_size: -; v_call: TRBV9; j_call: TRBJ2-5; cdr3_aa: CASSVEPSATGYETQYF; cdr3_nt: TGTGCCAGCAGCGTAGAGCCCTCAGCGACAGGGTATGAGACCCAGTACTTC
d_call: -; clone_size: few; v_call: TRBV10-3; j_call: TRBJ2-1; cdr3_aa: CAIAGGGFDEQFF; cdr3_nt: TGTGCCATCGCCGGGGGAGGTTTCGATGAGCAGTTCTTC
d_call: TRBD2; clone_size: -; v_call: TRBV7-3; j_call: TRBJ2-3; cdr3_aa: CASSLRAGGVSDTQYF; cdr3_nt: TGTGCCAGCAGCTTAAGAGCGGGAGGGGTCTCAGATACGCAGTATTTT
d_call: TRBD2; clone_size: many; v_call: TRBV5-1; j_call: TRBJ2-5; cdr3_aa: CASSGTSGETQYF; cdr3_nt: TGCGCCAGCAGCGGAACTAGCGGGGAGACCCAGTACTTC
d_call: -; clone_size: -; v_call: TRBV18; j_call: TRBJ2-7; cdr3_aa: CASSPQDGNEQYF; cdr3_nt: TGTGCCAGCTCACCACAGGACGGGAACGAGCAGTACTTC
d_call: TRBD1; clone_size: -; v_call: TRBV4-3; j_call: TRBJ1-1; cdr3_aa: CASSQSTGRDTEAFF; cdr3_nt: TGCGCCAGCAGCCAGTCGACAGGGCGGGACACTGAAGCTTTCTTT
d_call: -; clone_size: many; v_call: TRBV5-1; j_call: TRBJ1-4; cdr3_aa: CASSDGLGTPNEKLFF; cdr3_nt: TGCGCCAGCAGCGACGGACTAGGGACGCCTAATGAAAAACTGTTTTTT
d_call: TRBD1; clone_size: -; v_call: TRBV7-9; j_call: TRBJ2-1; cdr3_aa: CASTKGAGQVYNEQFF; cdr3_nt: TGTGCCAGCACCAAAGGCGCGGGACAGGTTTACAATGAGCAGTTCTTC
d_call: -; clone_size: many; v_call: TRBV2; j_call: TRBJ1-2; cdr3_aa: CASSQGLDGYTF; cdr3_nt: TGTGCCAGCAGTCAGGGTCTAGATGGCTACACCTTC
d_call: -; clone_size: -; v_call: TRBV5-1; j_call: TRBJ2-2; cdr3_aa: CASSLEIRVGTGELFF; cdr3_nt: TGCGCCAGCAGCTTGGAAATTCGGGTTGGCACCGGGGAGCTGTTTTTT
d_call: -; clone_size: -; v_call: TRBV18; j_call: TRBJ1-3; cdr3_aa: CASLLSLEKNTIYF; cdr3_nt: TGTGCCAGCTTACTAAGCCTGGAAAAGAACACCATATATTTT